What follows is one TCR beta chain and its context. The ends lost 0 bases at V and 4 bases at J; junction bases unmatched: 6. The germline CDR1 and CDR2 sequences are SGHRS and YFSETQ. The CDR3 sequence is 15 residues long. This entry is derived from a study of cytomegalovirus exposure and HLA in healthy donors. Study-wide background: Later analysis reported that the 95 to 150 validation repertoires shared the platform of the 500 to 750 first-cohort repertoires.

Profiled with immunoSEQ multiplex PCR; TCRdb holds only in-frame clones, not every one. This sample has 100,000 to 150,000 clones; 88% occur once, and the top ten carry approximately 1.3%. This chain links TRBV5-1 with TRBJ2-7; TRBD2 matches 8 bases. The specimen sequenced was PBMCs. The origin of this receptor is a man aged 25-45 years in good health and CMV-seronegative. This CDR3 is CASSLVVAGQYEQYF. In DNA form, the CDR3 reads TGCGCCAGCAGCTTGGTAGTAGCGGGGCAGTACGAGCAGTACTTC.